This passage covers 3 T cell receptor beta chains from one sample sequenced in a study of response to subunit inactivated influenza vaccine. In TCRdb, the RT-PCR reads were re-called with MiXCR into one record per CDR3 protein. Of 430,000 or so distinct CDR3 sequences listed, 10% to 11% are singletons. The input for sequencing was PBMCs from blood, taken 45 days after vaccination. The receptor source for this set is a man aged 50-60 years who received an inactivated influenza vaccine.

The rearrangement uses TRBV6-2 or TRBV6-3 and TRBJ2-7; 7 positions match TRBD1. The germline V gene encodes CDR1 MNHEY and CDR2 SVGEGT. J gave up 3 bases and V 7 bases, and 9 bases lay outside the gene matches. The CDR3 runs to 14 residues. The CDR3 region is CASNFGTDFYEQYF. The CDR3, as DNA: TGTGCCAGCAACTTCGGGACAGACTTCTACGAGCAGTACTTC.

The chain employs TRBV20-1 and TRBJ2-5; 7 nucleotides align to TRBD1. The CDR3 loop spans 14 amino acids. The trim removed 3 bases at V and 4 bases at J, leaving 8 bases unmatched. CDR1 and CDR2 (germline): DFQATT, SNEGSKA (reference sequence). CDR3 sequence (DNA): TGCAGTGCTAGGGCGACAGGGCTCCCAGAGACCCAGTACTTC. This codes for CSARATGLPETQYF.

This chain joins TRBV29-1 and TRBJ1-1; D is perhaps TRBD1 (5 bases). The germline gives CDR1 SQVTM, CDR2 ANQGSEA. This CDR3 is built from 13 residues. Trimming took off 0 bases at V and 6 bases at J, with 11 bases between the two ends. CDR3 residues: CSVEDLGVSEAFF. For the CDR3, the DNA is TGCAGCGTTGAAGACCTGGGGGTCTCTGAAGCTTTCTTT.